Listed below are T cell receptor beta chains from one sample, sequenced in a study of OX40 agonist ivuxolimab in advanced cancers. TCRdb's table, derived via immunoSEQ multiplex PCR, lists solely in-frame clones and lacks some. The table lists under 65,000 clones, 85% to 90% of them singletons. The sample in question was CD4+ or CD8+ T cells sorted from blood, obtained in a trial of the OX40 agonist ivuxolimab. The receptors derive from an adult with an advanced solid tumor such as melanoma, head and neck, liver or kidney cancer. Both conserved end residues are part of each CDR3. Each record gives: CDR3 protein, CDR3 DNA, clone size, J gene, V gene, D gene. D genes are given only for firm matches. The size entry is marked missing in some rows and otherwise reads once, few, many or a size class.

CASSASAGSPNEKLFF	TGTGCCAGCAGTGCTTCAGCAGGGTCCCCTAATGAAAAACTGTTTTTT	-	TRBJ1-4	TRBV28	-
CATSRASGSETQYF	TGTGCCACCAGCAGAGCTTCAGGGTCGGAGACCCAGTACTTC	-	TRBJ2-5	TRBV15	-
CASGKGQGRHTEAFF	TGTGCTAGTGGTAAAGGACAGGGAAGGCACACTGAAGCTTTCTTT	-	TRBJ1-1	TRBV12-5	TRBD1
CASSLLQNQETQYF	TGCGCCAGCAGCTTGTTACAGAACCAAGAGACCCAGTACTTC	-	TRBJ2-5	TRBV5-1	-
CASSIGGQGIYGYTF	TGTGCCAGTAGTATAGGTGGACAGGGGATTTATGGCTACACCTTC	-	TRBJ1-2	TRBV19	TRBD1
CASSPGQGETEAFF	TGTGCCAGCAGTCCTGGACAGGGAGAAACTGAAGCTTTCTTT	-	TRBJ1-1	TRBV7-2	TRBD1
CASSISAAGGRTEAFF	TGTGCCAGTAGTATAAGTGCTGCAGGGGGCCGGACTGAAGCTTTCTTT	-	TRBJ1-1	TRBV19	TRBD1
CASSETSADTQYF	TGCGCCAGCAGTGAGACTAGCGCAGATACGCAGTATTTT	once	TRBJ2-3	TRBV10-1	TRBD2
CASSLEPGTSTDTQYF	TGCGCCAGCAGCTTGGAACCCGGGACTAGCACAGATACGCAGTATTTT	-	TRBJ2-3	TRBV5-1	-
CASTLGGAYEQYF	TGTGCCAGCACCCTAGGTGGCGCCTACGAGCAGTACTTC	few	TRBJ2-7	TRBV28	-
CASSIGGQGDQPQHF	TGTGCCAGTAGTATAGGAGGGCAGGGAGATCAGCCCCAGCATTTT	-	TRBJ1-5	TRBV19	-
CAWSDLRGPVTEAFF	TGTGCCTGGAGTGATTTAAGGGGGCCGGTAACTGAAGCTTTCTTT	-	TRBJ1-1	TRBV30	TRBD1
CASSPSTGRWHQPQHF	TGTGCCAGCAGCCCTTCGACAGGGAGGTGGCACCAGCCCCAGCATTTT	once	TRBJ1-5	TRBV28	TRBD1
CASSIYGNSYEQYF	TGTGCCAGTAGTATTTACGGTAACTCCTACGAGCAGTACTTC	-	TRBJ2-7	TRBV19	-
CASSYRPLGYEQYF	TGTGCCAGCAGTTATCGCCCTTTAGGCTACGAGCAGTACTTC	-	TRBJ2-7	TRBV6-5	-
CAWIRLAGGGSYEQYF	TGTGCCTGGATAAGACTAGCGGGAGGTGGTTCCTACGAGCAGTACTTC	-	TRBJ2-7	TRBV30	TRBD2
CASTARTSGSLNEQFF	TGCGCCAGCACCGCCCGTACTAGCGGGAGCTTAAATGAGCAGTTCTTC	-	TRBJ2-1	TRBV5-1	TRBD2
CAWSVLRLAGGPGELFF	TGTGCCTGGAGTGTTTTAAGACTAGCGGGAGGTCCCGGGGAGCTGTTTTTT	-	TRBJ2-2	TRBV30	TRBD2
CASSLEVAGNPDTQYF	TGTGCCAGCAGCTTGGAAGTAGCGGGAAATCCAGATACGCAGTATTTT	-	TRBJ2-3	TRBV5-4	TRBD2
CASSLRSGRNYEQYF	TGTGCCAGCAGCTTAAGGTCAGGGCGGAACTACGAGCAGTACTTC	-	TRBJ2-7	TRBV11-2	-
CASSPGRRPPYEQYF	TGTGCCAGCAGTCCGGGACGGAGACCTCCCTACGAGCAGTACTTC	-	TRBJ2-7	TRBV28	-
CASSAAGGGTDTQYF	TGTGCCAGCAGTGCCGCGGGAGGAGGCACAGATACGCAGTATTTT	-	TRBJ2-3	TRBV6-4	TRBD2
CAISDRGNTEAFF	TGTGCCATTTCGGACAGGGGAAACACTGAAGCTTTCTTT	-	TRBJ1-1	TRBV10-3	TRBD1
CASSGDTAKLFF	TGTGCCAGCAGTGGTGACACTGCAAAACTGTTTTTT	few	TRBJ1-4	TRBV25-1	-
CASSPPTGGTEAFF	TGTGCCAGCTCACCACCGACCGGGGGAACTGAAGCTTTCTTT	-	TRBJ1-1	TRBV18	-
CAWRGGLPNTEAFF	TGTGCCTGGAGGGGGGGACTTCCGAACACTGAAGCTTTCTTT	once	TRBJ1-1	TRBV30	-
CASSLLREGPGNTIYF	TGTGCCAGCAGTCTCTTGAGGGAAGGGCCTGGAAACACCATATATTTT	-	TRBJ1-3	TRBV28	-